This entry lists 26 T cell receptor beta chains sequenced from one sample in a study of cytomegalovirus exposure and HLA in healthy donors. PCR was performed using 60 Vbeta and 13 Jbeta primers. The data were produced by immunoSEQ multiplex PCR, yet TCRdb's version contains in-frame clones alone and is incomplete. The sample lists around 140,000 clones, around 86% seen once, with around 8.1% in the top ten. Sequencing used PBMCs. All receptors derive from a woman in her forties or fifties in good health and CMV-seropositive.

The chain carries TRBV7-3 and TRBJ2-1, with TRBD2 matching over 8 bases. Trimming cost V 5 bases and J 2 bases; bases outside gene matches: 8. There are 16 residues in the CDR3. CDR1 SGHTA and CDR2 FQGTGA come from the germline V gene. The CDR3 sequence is CASSQGSSGPYNEQFF. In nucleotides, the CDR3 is TGTGCCAGCAGCCAAGGGTCTAGCGGGCCCTACAATGAGCAGTTCTTC.

Here the CDR3 DNA reads TGTGCCAGCGAACCCGACAACTCCTACGAGCAGTACTTC. Translating gives CASEPDNSYEQYF. The chain is built from TRBV11-2 and TRBJ2-7, with D uncertain. V lost 8 bases to trimming and J lost 0 bases, with 11 bases between them. This CDR3 region has 13 residues. In germline, CDR1 is SGHAT, CDR2 FQNNGV. The complete variable domain, with remaining parts taken from reference TRBV11-2 and TRBJ2-7, reads EAGVAQSPRYKIIEKRQSVAFWCNPISGHATLYWYQQILGQGPKLLIQFQNNGVVDDSQLPKDRFSAERLKGVDSTLKIQPAKLEDSAVYLCASEPDNSYEQYFGPGTRLTVT.

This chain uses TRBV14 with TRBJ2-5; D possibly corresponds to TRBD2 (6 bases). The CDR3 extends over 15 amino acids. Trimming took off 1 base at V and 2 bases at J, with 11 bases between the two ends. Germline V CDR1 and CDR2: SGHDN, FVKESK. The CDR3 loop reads CASSQAMSGQETQYF. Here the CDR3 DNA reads TGTGCCAGCAGCCAAGCCATGAGCGGGCAAGAGACCCAGTACTTC.

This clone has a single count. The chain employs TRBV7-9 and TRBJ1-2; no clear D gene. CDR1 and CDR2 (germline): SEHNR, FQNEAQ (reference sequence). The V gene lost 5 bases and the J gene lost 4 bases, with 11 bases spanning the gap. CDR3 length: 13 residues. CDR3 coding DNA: TGTGCCAGCAGCGAGGACTTGGGCTATGGCTACACCTTC. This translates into CASSEDLGYGYTF.

CDR3 bases: TGCGCCAGCAGCCCGTCGCCGGTTTCCTACGAGCAGTACTTC. The encoded protein is CASSPSPVSYEQYF. This chain joins TRBV4-1 and TRBJ2-7; D unclear. The germline V gene encodes CDR1 MGHRA and CDR2 YSYEKL. This CDR3 comprises 14 residues. Trimming removed 4 bases at V and 1 base at J, with 11 bases between.

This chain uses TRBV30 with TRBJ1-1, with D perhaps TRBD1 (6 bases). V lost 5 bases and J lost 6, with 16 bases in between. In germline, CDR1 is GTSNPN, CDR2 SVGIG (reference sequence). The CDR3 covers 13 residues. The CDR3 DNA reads TGTGCCTGGCGGAAATCAGGGGTTGCTGAAGCTTTCTTT. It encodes CAWRKSGVAEAFF.

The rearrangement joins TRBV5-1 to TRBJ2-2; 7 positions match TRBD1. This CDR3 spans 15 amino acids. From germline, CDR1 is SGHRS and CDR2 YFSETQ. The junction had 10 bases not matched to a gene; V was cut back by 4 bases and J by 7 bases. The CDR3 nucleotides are TGCGCCAGCAGCCCCCGACAGGGAGTAGACGGGGAGCTGTTTTTT. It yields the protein CASSPRQGVDGELFF.

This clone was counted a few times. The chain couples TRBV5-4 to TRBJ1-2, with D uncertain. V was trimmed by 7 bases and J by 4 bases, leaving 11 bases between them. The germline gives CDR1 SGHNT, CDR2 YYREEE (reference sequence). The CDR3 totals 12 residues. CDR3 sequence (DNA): TGTGCCAGCCGAAGAGGAAGCTATGGCTACACCTTC. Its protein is CASRRGSYGYTF.

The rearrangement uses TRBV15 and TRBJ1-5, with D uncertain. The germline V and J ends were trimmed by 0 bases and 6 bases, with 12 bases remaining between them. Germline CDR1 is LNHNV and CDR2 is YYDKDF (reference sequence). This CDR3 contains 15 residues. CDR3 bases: TGTGCCACCAGCAGAGATCGGCAGGTTTTTCAGCCCCAGCATTTT. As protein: CATSRDRQVFQPQHF.

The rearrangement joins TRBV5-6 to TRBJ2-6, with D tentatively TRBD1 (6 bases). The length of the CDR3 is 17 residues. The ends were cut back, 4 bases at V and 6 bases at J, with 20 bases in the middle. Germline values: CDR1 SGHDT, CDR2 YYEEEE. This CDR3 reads CASSPATGPRLANVLTF. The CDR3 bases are TGTGCCAGCAGCCCCGCGACAGGTCCCCGTTTGGCCAACGTCCTGACTTTC.

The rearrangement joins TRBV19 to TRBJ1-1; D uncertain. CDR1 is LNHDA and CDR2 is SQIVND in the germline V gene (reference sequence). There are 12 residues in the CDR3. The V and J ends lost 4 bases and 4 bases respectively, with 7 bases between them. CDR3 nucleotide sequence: TGTGCCAGTAGTACCCGGGGCACTGAAGCTTTCTTT. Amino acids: CASSTRGTEAFF.

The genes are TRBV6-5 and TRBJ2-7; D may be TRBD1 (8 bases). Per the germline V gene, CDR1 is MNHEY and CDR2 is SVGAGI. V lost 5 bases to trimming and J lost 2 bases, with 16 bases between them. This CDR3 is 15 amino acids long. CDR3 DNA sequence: TGTGCCAGCAGTCCCCGGACAGGGAGGGCCTACGAGCAGTACTTC. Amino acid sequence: CASSPRTGRAYEQYF.

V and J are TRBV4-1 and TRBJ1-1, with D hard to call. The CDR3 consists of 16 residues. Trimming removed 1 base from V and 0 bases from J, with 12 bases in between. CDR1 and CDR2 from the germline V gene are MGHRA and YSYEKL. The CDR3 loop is CASSQVGGPMNTEAFF. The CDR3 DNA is TGCGCCAGCAGCCAAGTCGGAGGGCCCATGAACACTGAAGCTTTCTTT.

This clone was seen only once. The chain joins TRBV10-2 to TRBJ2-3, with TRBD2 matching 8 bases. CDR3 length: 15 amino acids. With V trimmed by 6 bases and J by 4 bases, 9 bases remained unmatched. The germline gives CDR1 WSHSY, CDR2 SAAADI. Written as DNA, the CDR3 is TGCGCCAGCAGCCCAATAGGAGCGGGGGCAGATACGCAGTATTTT. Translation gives CASSPIGAGADTQYF.

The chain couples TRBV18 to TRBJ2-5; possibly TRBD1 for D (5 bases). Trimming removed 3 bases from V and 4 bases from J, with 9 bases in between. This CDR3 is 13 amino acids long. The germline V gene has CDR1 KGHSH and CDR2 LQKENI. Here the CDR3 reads CASSPPGRETQYF. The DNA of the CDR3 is TGTGCCAGCTCACCCCCAGGGCGAGAGACCCAGTACTTC.

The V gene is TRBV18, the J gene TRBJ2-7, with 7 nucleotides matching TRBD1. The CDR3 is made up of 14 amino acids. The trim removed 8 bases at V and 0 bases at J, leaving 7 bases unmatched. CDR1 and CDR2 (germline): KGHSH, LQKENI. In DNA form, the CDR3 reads TGTGCCAGCGTTGACAGGGCTGCCTCCTACGAGCAGTACTTC. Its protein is CASVDRAASYEQYF.

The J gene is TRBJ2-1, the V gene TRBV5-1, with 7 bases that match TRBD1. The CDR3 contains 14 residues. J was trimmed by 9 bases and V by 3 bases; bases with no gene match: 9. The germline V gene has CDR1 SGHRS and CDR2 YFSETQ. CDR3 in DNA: TGCGCCAGCAGCTGGGACCGAGGGACAGTTGAGCAGTTCTTC. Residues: CASSWDRGTVEQFF.

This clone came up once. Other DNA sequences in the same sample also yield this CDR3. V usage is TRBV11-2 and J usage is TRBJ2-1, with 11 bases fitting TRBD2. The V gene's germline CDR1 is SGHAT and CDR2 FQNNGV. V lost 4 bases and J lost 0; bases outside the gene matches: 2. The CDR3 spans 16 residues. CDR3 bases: TGTGCCAGCAGCTCCCTAGCGGGAGGCTCCTACAATGAGCAGTTCTTC. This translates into CASSSLAGGSYNEQFF.

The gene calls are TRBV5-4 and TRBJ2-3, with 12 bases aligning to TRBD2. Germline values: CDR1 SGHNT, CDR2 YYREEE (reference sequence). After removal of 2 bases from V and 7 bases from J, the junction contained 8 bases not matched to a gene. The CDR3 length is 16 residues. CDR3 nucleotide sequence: TGTGCCAGCAGCTTAGGTCTCCTAGCGGGGGGGAATACGCAGTATTTT. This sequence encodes CASSLGLLAGGNTQYF.

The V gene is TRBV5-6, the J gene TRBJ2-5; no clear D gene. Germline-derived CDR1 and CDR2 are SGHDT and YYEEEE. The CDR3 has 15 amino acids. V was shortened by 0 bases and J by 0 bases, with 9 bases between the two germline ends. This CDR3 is CASSLAFPYQETQYF. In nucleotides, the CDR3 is TGTGCCAGCAGCTTGGCTTTCCCGTACCAAGAGACCCAGTACTTC.

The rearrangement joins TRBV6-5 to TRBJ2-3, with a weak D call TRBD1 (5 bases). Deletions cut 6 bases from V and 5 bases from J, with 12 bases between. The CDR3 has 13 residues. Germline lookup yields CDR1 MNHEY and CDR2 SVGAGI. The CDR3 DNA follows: TGTGCCAGCAGCCGTACAGGTGTAGATACGCAGTATTTT. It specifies CASSRTGVDTQYF.

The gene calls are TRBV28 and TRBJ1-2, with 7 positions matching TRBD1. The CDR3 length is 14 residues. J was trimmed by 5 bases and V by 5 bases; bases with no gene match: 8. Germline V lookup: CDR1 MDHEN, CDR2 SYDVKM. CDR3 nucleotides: TGTGCCAGCAGTCCCCAGGGGGGTACGTATGGCTACACCTTC. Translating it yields CASSPQGGTYGYTF.

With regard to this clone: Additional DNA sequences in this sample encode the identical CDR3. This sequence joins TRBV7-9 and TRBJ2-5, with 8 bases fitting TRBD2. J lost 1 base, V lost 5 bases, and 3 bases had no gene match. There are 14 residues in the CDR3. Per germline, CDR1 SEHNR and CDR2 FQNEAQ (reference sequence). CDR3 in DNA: TGTGCCAGCAGCCCTGGACTAGCCCAAGAGACCCAGTACTTC. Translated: CASSPGLAQETQYF.

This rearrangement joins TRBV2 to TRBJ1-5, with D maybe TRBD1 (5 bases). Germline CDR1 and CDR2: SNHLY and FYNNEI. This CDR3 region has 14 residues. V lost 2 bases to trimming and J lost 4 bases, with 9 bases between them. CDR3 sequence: CASSETGDNQPQHF. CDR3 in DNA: TGTGCCAGCAGTGAAACAGGCGATAATCAGCCCCAGCATTTT.

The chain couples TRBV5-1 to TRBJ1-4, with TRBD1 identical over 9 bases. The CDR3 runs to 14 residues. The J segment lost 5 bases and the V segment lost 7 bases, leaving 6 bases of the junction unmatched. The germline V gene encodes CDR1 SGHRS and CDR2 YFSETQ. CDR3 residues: CASGPGTGNEKLFF. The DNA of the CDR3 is TGCGCCAGCGGCCCCGGGACAGGGAATGAAAAACTGTTTTTT. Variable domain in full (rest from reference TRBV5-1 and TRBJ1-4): KAGVTQTPRYLIKTRGQQVTLSCSPISGHRSVSWYQQTPGQGLQFLFEYFSETQRNKGNFPGRFSGRQFSNSRSEMNVSTLELGDSALYLCASGPGTGNEKLFFGSGTQLSVL.

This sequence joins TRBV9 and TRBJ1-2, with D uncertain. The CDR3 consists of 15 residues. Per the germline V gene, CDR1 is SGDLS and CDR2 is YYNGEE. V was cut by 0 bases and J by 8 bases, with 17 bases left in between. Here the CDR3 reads CASSVGRTEAFGYTF. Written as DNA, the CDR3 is TGTGCCAGCAGCGTAGGAAGGACTGAGGCGTTCGGCTACACCTTC.